Sequencing of this T cell receptor (beta chain) was carried out in a study of cytomegalovirus exposure and HLA in healthy donors. The length of the CDR3 is 15 residues. V shed 8 bases, J shed 2 bases, and the junction held 4 bases outside the gene matches. CDR1 is LNHDA and CDR2 is SQIVND in the germline V gene (reference sequence). Amplification used 60 Vbeta primers and 13 Jbeta primers. The method was immunoSEQ multiplex PCR; TCRdb's version includes in-frame clones alone and lacks a portion of them. The sample carries 95,000 to 100,000 clones, under 85% recorded once. The source is a man aged 40-49 years in good health and CMV-seronegative. Sequences were obtained from PBMCs. The genes are TRBV19 and TRBJ2-3; 13 nucleotides line up with TRBD2. Here the CDR3 DNA reads TGTGCCAGTTCCGGACTAGCGGGAGCCACAGATACGCAGTATTTT. Its protein product is CASSGLAGATDTQYF.